This T cell receptor beta chain was identified in a study of T cell repertoires in cytomegalovirus infection. Study background: A matching HLA type, together with CMV infection, was signaled by public TCR beta signatures. Study-wide findings and caveats: People with CMV and the relevant HLA were identified by cumulative public TCR beta family frequency. The study found HLA-C-restricted CMV-specific TCR beta clonotypes dominating the ex vivo response.

Germline V lookup: CDR1 SQVTM, CDR2 ANQGSEA. This CDR3 has 12 amino acids. The V gene lost 5 bases and the J gene lost 1 base, with 8 bases spanning the gap. A word on this clonotype: Its target is unknown.

TCRdb reprocessed the reads via MiXCR and lists one record per CDR3 protein. The sample contains about 680,000 distinct CDR3 sequences, 24% of which appear only once. V gene TRBV29-1 combines with J gene TRBJ1-1; no clear D gene. The sequence was obtained from a human donor in good health (CMV status not recorded). Some clones in this sample may be carry-over from other donors' samples. Input material: CD8+ T cells from PBMCs. The DNA for the CDR3 is TGCAGCGTTATGCTGGGGAACACTGAAGCTTTCTTT. Translation gives CSVMLGNTEAFF. The variable domain in full, with the rest retrieved from reference TRBV29-1 and TRBJ1-1, is SAVISQKPSRDICQRGTSLTIQCQVDSQVTMMFWYRQQPGQSLTLIATANQGSEATYESGFVIDKFPISRPNLTFSTLTVSNMSPEDSSIYLCSVMLGNTEAFFGQGTRLTVV.